These T cell receptor beta chains were read from a single sample in a study of beta chain features in type 1 diabetes. Data came from immunoSEQ multiplex PCR; TCRdb stores just in-frame clones and leaves some out. The profile shows about 620,000 clones, around 15% of them singletons. The sequencing sample was made of naive CD4+ T cells from blood. The receptor set was obtained from a man between 18 and 35 years old in good health. CDR3s include the opening cysteine and the closing phenylalanine or tryptophan. The D gene is left open where the match is weak. Clone size, where shown, is once, few, many, or a class for clones that have expanded.

v_gene	abundance	j_gene	d_gene	CDR3nt	CDR3aa
TRBV18	.	TRBJ1-1	.	TGTGCCAGCTCACCATGGCAGAACACTGAAGCTTTCTTT	CASSPWQNTEAFF
TRBV25-1	.	TRBJ1-1	.	TGTGCCAGCACCCCTCCCAAGGGTACGAACACTGAAGCTTTCTTT	CASTPPKGTNTEAFF
TRBV6-6	.	TRBJ2-7	.	TGTGCCAGCAGTGACGGAGGGAACTCCTACGAGCAGTACTTC	CASSDGGNSYEQYF
TRBV7-9	.	TRBJ1-2	.	TGTGCCAGCAGCGGTACGGGTAATTCGAGGGGCTATGGCTACACCTTC	CASSGTGNSRGYGYTF
TRBV5-4	few	TRBJ2-1	TRBD2	TGTGCCAGCAGCTTGGGTGAGCGGGGAACCTCATACAATGAGCAGTTCTTC	CASSLGERGTSYNEQFF
TRBV7-2	.	TRBJ1-2	.	TGTGCCAGCAGCACCCCAGGCGACAAGGGAGGAAGGGGCTACACCTTC	CASSTPGDKGGRGYTF
TRBV28	few	TRBJ2-2	TRBD2	TGTGCCAGCAGTACGAGCGGGAGATTCACCGGGGAGCTGTTTTTT	CASSTSGRFTGELFF
TRBV10-3	many	TRBJ2-1	TRBD2	TGTGCCATCAGTGGCCCGGGACTAGCGTCGTTCTTC	CAISGPGLASFF
TRBV28	.	TRBJ2-2	TRBD1	TGTGCCAGCAGTCCTCTGACAGGGATAGCGAACACCGGGGAGCTGTTTTTT	CASSPLTGIANTGELFF
TRBV7-2	.	TRBJ2-7	TRBD2	TGTGCCAGCAGCTTAGGAATTAGCGGGGGACCCGTCTCCGAGCAGTACTTC	CASSLGISGGPVSEQYF
TRBV9	few	TRBJ2-5	TRBD2	TGTGCCAGCAGCGTATCGAGCGGGGGAGTGTCGGAGACCCAGTACTTC	CASSVSSGGVSETQYF
TRBV28	few	TRBJ2-2	TRBD2	TGTGCCAGCCTAGCGGGAGGGTTCACCGGGGAGCTGTTTTTT	CASLAGGFTGELFF
TRBV15	.	TRBJ1-5	.	TGTGCCACCAGCAGAGATAAGCTGTATAGCAATCAGCCCCAGCATTTT	CATSRDKLYSNQPQHF
TRBV4-3	many	TRBJ1-4	TRBD1	TGCGCCAGCAGCTTACCCGGGACAGGGATCTTCGGTGAAAAACTGTTTTTT	CASSLPGTGIFGEKLFF
TRBV9	.	TRBJ2-7	.	TGTGCCAGCAGCGAGGGACATCCAACCTCCGAGCAGTACTTC	CASSEGHPTSEQYF
TRBV14	.	TRBJ2-7	.	TGTGCCAGCAGCCAAGCAGGCTACGAGCAGTACTTC	CASSQAGYEQYF
TRBV19	.	TRBJ1-5	TRBD1	TGTGCCAGTAGCCGGGACAGGGACCTCTCGGCCCAGCATTTT	CASSRDRDLSAQHF
TRBV4-1	few	TRBJ2-7	TRBD1	TGCGCCAGCAGCCACGCCCGGGACAGCTCCTACGAGCAGTACTTC	CASSHARDSSYEQYF
TRBV4-3	.	TRBJ2-7	TRBD2	TGCGCCAGCAGCCAGACTCGGACTAGCGGGGGGAAGGCCTACGAGCAGTACTTC	CASSQTRTSGGKAYEQYF
TRBV4-2	.	TRBJ1-5	.	TGTGCCAGCAGCCCCCAGGAAGGGAAAGGTTTAAATCAGCCCCAGCATTTT	CASSPQEGKGLNQPQHF
TRBV20-1	.	TRBJ1-1	.	TGCAGTGCTAGAGGGCCCCGAGCTTTCTTT	CSARGPRAFF
TRBV9	.	TRBJ2-7	TRBD1	TGTGCCAGCAGCGTCAACCCGGGACAGGGGGCAGCCGAGCAGTACTTC	CASSVNPGQGAAEQYF
TRBV7-2	few	TRBJ1-2	.	TGTGCCAGCAGCTTGCCAGGGACGTATGGCTACACCTTC	CASSLPGTYGYTF
TRBV28	few	TRBJ2-7	.	TGTGCCAGCAGTCTCAGGGACGAGCAGTACTTC	CASSLRDEQYF